One and the same sample provided the 14 T cell receptor beta chains below, sequenced in a study of blood T cell repertoires in COVID-19. Sequencing was performed with immunoSEQ multiplex PCR; in TCRdb, only in-frame clones are kept and a portion is missing. The sample lists roughly 230,000 clones, roughly 85% occurring once. The specimen was peripheral blood. These receptors were collected from a man over 45 with COVID-19, enrolled during active disease.

The chain employs TRBV2 and TRBJ2-1, with 13 bases that match TRBD2. V was pared by 4 bases and J by 4 bases, with 1 base of the junction left unmatched. CDR1 and CDR2 (germline): SNHLY, FYNNEI. The CDR3 spans 15 residues. CDR3 coding DNA: TGTGCCAGCAGTGGACTAGCGGGGGGTTACAATGAGCAGTTCTTC. Translation: CASSGLAGGYNEQFF.

The rearrangement joins TRBV5-1 to TRBJ2-1, with D possibly TRBD1 on 7 matching bases. Germline CDR1 SGHRS, CDR2 YFSETQ. This CDR3 contains 14 residues. Trimming took off 4 bases at V and 4 bases at J, with 12 bases between the two ends. CDR3 sequence (DNA): TGCGCCAGCAGCGGGGGGACAGAGTACAATGAGCAGTTCTTC. Residues: CASSGGTEYNEQFF.

The chain carries TRBV11-2 and TRBJ1-5; weak D call: TRBD1 (5 bases). Trimming stripped 4 bases from V and 0 bases from J, with 10 bases between. The length of the CDR3 is 15 residues. Germline V lookup: CDR1 SGHAT, CDR2 FQNNGV. The CDR3 nucleotides are TGTGCCAGCAGCTATGACAGCTATAGCAATCAGCCCCAGCATTTT. Amino acid sequence: CASSYDSYSNQPQHF. Looking up the rest from reference TRBV11-2 and TRBJ1-5 gives the full variable domain: EAGVAQSPRYKIIEKRQSVAFWCNPISGHATLYWYQQILGQGPKLLIQFQNNGVVDDSQLPKDRFSAERLKGVDSTLKIQPAKLEDSAVYLCASSYDSYSNQPQHFGDGTRLSIL.

The CDR3 DNA sequence: TGTGCCAGCAGCTTGGGGTTGCGGCACACGGCTGGAAACACCATATATTTT. Protein: CASSLGLRHTAGNTIYF. This sequence joins TRBV5-6 and TRBJ1-3; D is unresolved. The CDR3 covers 17 residues. CDR1 and CDR2 (germline): SGHDT, YYEEEE. Trimming stripped 0 bases from V and 2 bases from J, with 15 bases between.

This rearrangement joins TRBV6-5 to TRBJ1-1, with a tentative D call TRBD1 (5 bases). V lost 9 bases to trimming and J lost 5 bases, with 22 bases between them. Germline values: CDR1 MNHEY, CDR2 SVGAGI. This CDR3 comprises 15 residues. The CDR3 is CASLTQALRGTEAFF. CDR3 sequence (DNA): TGTGCCAGTCTGACACAGGCCCTGCGGGGGACTGAAGCTTTCTTT.

This clone was seen more than once but under ten times. The rearrangement links TRBV6-5 to TRBJ2-7; D gene uncertain. Germline CDR1 reads MNHEY; CDR2 reads SVGAGI. The ends were cut back, 4 bases at V and 0 bases at J, with 13 bases in the middle. The CDR3 covers 15 residues. CDR3 amino acids: CASSFSQASSYEQYF. In nucleotides, the CDR3 is TGTGCCAGCAGTTTTTCTCAGGCGAGCTCCTACGAGCAGTACTTC.

V is TRBV15 and J is TRBJ2-3; maybe TRBD2 (6 bases). Trimming cost V 8 bases and J 2 bases, with 17 bases left between them. Germline-derived CDR1 and CDR2 are LNHNV and YYDKDF (reference sequence). CDR3 length: 15 residues. In DNA form, the CDR3 reads TGTGCCACCGGGCCCAGTAGCGGTAACACAGATACGCAGTATTTT. Residues: CATGPSSGNTDTQYF.

This rearrangement joins TRBV30 to TRBJ1-6; D is undetermined. The CDR3 consists of 12 residues. Germline V gives CDR1 GTSNPN, CDR2 SVGIG (reference sequence). As DNA, the CDR3 is TGTGCTGTGGCGGGAGTAAGTTCACCCCTCCACTTT. It codes for CAVAGVSSPLHF. The full variable domain, in which reference TRBV30 and TRBJ1-6 provide the parts outside the CDR3, is SQTIHQWPATLVQPVGSPLSLECTVEGTSNPNLYWYRQAAGRGLQLLFYSVGIGQISSEVPQNLSASRPQDRQFILSSKKLLLSDSGFYLCAVAGVSSPLHFGNGTRLTVT.

This sequence joins TRBV4-2 and TRBJ2-1; D is possibly TRBD2 (5 bases). V lost 1 base and J 12 bases, leaving 10 bases between the germline ends. CDR3 length equals 12 residues. CDR1 is LGHNA and CDR2 is YNFKEQ in the germline V gene. CDR3 protein: CASSQGGRGQFF. The CDR3 DNA reads as TGTGCCAGCAGCCAAGGCGGACGGGGGCAGTTCTTC.

J is TRBJ2-7 and V is TRBV6-5, with 8 bases that match TRBD2. CDR1 MNHEY and CDR2 SVGAGI come from the germline V gene. This CDR3 is built from 15 residues. Unmatched junction bases numbered 11, after V lost 7 bases and J lost 3 bases. CDR3 DNA: TGTGCCAGCAATACATTCGGGGGGGCCGACTACGAGCAGTACTTC. Encoded protein: CASNTFGGADYEQYF.

This chain links TRBV30 with TRBJ2-2; 13 nucleotides align to TRBD2. CDR1 and CDR2 (germline): GTSNPN, SVGIG (reference sequence). J gave up 7 bases and V 0 bases, and 2 bases lay outside the gene matches. This CDR3 contains 15 residues. The CDR3 DNA sequence: TGTGCCTGGAGTGTACTAGCGGGGGGGTTCGGGGAGCTGTTTTTT. Protein: CAWSVLAGGFGELFF.

This clone showed up just once. The genes are TRBV4-3 and TRBJ2-7; 8 nucleotides line up with TRBD2. CDR1 LGHNA and CDR2 YSLEER come from the germline V gene. V shed 1 base, J shed 3 bases, and the junction held 5 bases outside the gene matches. The CDR3 is made up of 15 amino acids. This chain's CDR3 is CASSQGTSPIYEQYF. CDR3 nucleotides: TGCGCCAGCAGCCAAGGGACTAGCCCAATCTACGAGCAGTACTTC.

The CDR3 loop reads CASSEWQGRETQYF. For the CDR3, the DNA is TGTGCCAGCAGTGAATGGCAGGGGCGAGAGACCCAGTACTTC. J is TRBJ2-5 and V is TRBV2; the D gene is possibly TRBD1 (6 bases). The CDR3 totals 14 residues. With 2 bases removed from V and 4 bases from J, the gap between germline ends came to 11 bases. From germline, CDR1 is SNHLY and CDR2 FYNNEI.

On this clone: This sample includes further DNA sequences coding for the same CDR3. The chain combines TRBV10-3 with TRBJ2-3; 12 bases agree with TRBD2. The germline V gene has CDR1 ENHRY and CDR2 SYGVKD. V was clipped by 4 bases and J by 1 base; unmatched bases: 0. The CDR3 covers 15 residues. The CDR3 reads CAISGLAGGTDTQYF. DNA of the CDR3: TGTGCCATCAGTGGACTAGCGGGGGGCACAGATACGCAGTATTTT.